Each of the 19 T cell receptor beta chains below was sequenced from the same sample in a study of blood T cell repertoires in COVID-19. Measured with immunoSEQ multiplex PCR; TCRdb has only the in-frame clones, and not every one. The data show around 180,000 clones, about four fifths seen once. Sequencing was done on a sample of PBMCs or T cells enriched from blood (not recorded which). The source of these receptors is a man aged 50 or older who had recovered from COVID-19.

The V gene is TRBV18, the J gene TRBJ2-3; TRBD1 might be the D (5 bases). The germline V gene has CDR1 KGHSH and CDR2 LQKENI. Between the trimmed V and J ends, which lost 4 bases and 0 bases, there was a span of 14 bases. CDR3 length: 16 amino acids. In nucleotides, the CDR3 is TGTGCCAGCTCACGAATGGGGCCTACTAGCACAGATACGCAGTATTTT. This codes for CASSRMGPTSTDTQYF.

J is TRBJ2-1 and V is TRBV5-1; TRBD2 agrees at 8 bases. The V and J ends lost 0 bases and 6 bases, in that order; junction bases with no gene match: 8. The CDR3 spans 16 residues. CDR1 is SGHRS and CDR2 is YFSETQ in the germline V gene. The CDR3 nucleotides are TGCGCCAGCAGCTTGGCCTGGGTCGGGGGGGCCAATGAGCAGTTCTTC. Protein: CASSLAWVGGANEQFF.

The CDR3 DNA is TGTGCCAGCAGCACATTTCTGGGACTCCCCTACGAGCAGTACTTC. The encoded protein is CASSTFLGLPYEQYF. The chain has TRBV7-9 and TRBJ2-7, with a possible D match to TRBD2 (6 bases). The CDR3 is 15 amino acids. V lost 5 bases to trimming and J lost 2 bases, with 16 bases between them. Germline V gene lookup returns CDR1 SEHNR and CDR2 FQNEAQ (reference sequence). The variable domain in full, completed from reference TRBV7-9 and TRBJ2-7, reads DTGVSQNPRHKITKRGQNVTFRCDPISEHNRLYWYRQTLGQGPEFLTYFQNEAQLEKSRLLSDRFSAERPKGSFSTLEIQRTEQGDSAMYLCASSTFLGLPYEQYFGPGTRLTVT.

This chain connects TRBV19 to TRBJ2-2, with 10 nucleotides matching TRBD2. The CDR3 length is 17 residues. Unmatched junction bases numbered 15, after V lost 6 bases and J lost 8 bases. From germline, CDR1 is LNHDA and CDR2 SQIVND (reference sequence). The CDR3 loop reads CASRKIILAGLEGELFF. CDR3 in DNA: TGTGCCAGTAGGAAAATTATACTAGCGGGGTTGGAAGGGGAGCTGTTTTTT.

The J gene is TRBJ2-4, the V gene TRBV6-5; tentative D call: TRBD2 (5 bases). Deletions cut 6 bases from V and 0 bases from J, with 12 bases between. This CDR3 spans 15 amino acids. From germline, CDR1 is MNHEY and CDR2 SVGAGI. Here the CDR3 DNA reads TGTGCCAGCAGCGCCGGACTTCTAGCCAAAAACATTCAGTACTTC. Residues: CASSAGLLAKNIQYF.

The chain links TRBV27 to TRBJ1-6, with 8 bases fitting TRBD1. This CDR3 region has 17 residues. Germline V gene data show CDR1 as MNHEY and CDR2 as SMNVEV (reference sequence). The ends lost 5 bases at V and 10 bases at J; junction bases unmatched: 16. The CDR3 is CASSPSGQGLASSPLHF. CDR3 nucleotides: TGTGCCAGCAGTCCCTCCGGACAGGGTTTAGCCTCATCACCCCTCCACTTT.

The CDR3 nucleotides are TGTGCCAGCAGCTTTGGACTAGGCTACGAGCAGTACTTC. Translation: CASSFGLGYEQYF. The gene calls are TRBV6-5 and TRBJ2-7, with TRBD2 identical over 7 bases. V dropped 6 bases and J dropped 3; count of bases not matched to a gene: 5. This CDR3 region has 13 residues. CDR1 and CDR2 from the germline V gene are MNHEY and SVGAGI.

V and J are TRBV29-1 and TRBJ1-1, with 8 bases that match TRBD1. Germline V gene lookup returns CDR1 SQVTM and CDR2 ANQGSEA. This CDR3 contains 12 residues. V lost 5 bases, J lost 5 bases, and 4 bases stayed unmatched. CDR3 nucleotides: TGCAGCGTTCCCAGGGGGCGGACTGAAGCTTTCTTT. It is translated as CSVPRGRTEAFF.

This clone was seen only a few times. The chain joins TRBV7-3 to TRBJ2-1; 7 bases fit TRBD1. CDR3 size: 13 residues. The V gene's germline CDR1 is SGHTA and CDR2 FQGTGA. V was pared by 6 bases and J by 6 bases, with 5 bases of the junction left unmatched. CDR3 coding DNA: TGTGCCAGCAGACTCCGGACAGGCAATGAGCAGTTCTTC. This gives the protein CASRLRTGNEQFF.

The chain combines TRBV4-1 with TRBJ2-5, with 7 bases matching TRBD1. The trim removed 3 bases at V and 3 bases at J, leaving 10 bases unmatched. Germline V gene data show CDR1 as MGHRA and CDR2 as YSYEKL. The CDR3 consists of 16 residues. The CDR3: CASSHGRFGTEETQYF. CDR3 DNA sequence: TGCGCCAGCAGCCATGGTCGTTTCGGGACAGAAGAGACCCAGTACTTC.

The rearrangement links TRBV21-1 to TRBJ1-6; the table's D call, TRBD1, was not checked against the DNA. TRBV21-1 corresponds to a pseudogene. The CDR3 length is 15 residues. The chain's CDR3 is CASSPPRIYNSPLHF. As DNA, the CDR3 is TGTGCCAGCTCGCCCCCCAGGATCTATAATTCACCCCTCCACTTT.

This clone came up once. The chain employs TRBV2 and TRBJ2-3; 7 nucleotides match TRBD2. This CDR3 region has 14 residues. The germline gives CDR1 SNHLY, CDR2 FYNNEI. With V trimmed by 5 bases and J by 2 bases, 4 bases remained unmatched. The CDR3, as DNA: TGTGCCAGCAGTTTGACTAGCCCCACAGATACGCAGTATTTT. Translating it yields CASSLTSPTDTQYF.

The gene calls are TRBV4-3 and TRBJ1-2; D not resolved. V was pared by 0 bases and J by 4 bases, with 15 bases between. The CDR3 runs 16 residues. Germline V gene sequence: CDR1 LGHNA, CDR2 YSLEER. CDR3 sequence: CASSQDLDKEFYGYTF. The CDR3 bases are TGCGCCAGCAGCCAAGATCTTGACAAGGAATTCTATGGCTACACCTTC.

This chain uses TRBV28 with TRBJ1-2; 8 bases are shared with TRBD1. The junction had 4 bases not matched to a gene; V was cut back by 6 bases and J by 7 bases. The CDR3 extends over 12 amino acids. The germline CDR1 and CDR2 sequences are MDHEN and SYDVKM. CDR3 protein: CASRTGESGYTF. As DNA, the CDR3 is TGTGCCAGCAGGACAGGGGAGAGTGGCTACACCTTC.

The gene calls are TRBV9 and TRBJ2-1; 9 bases are a match to TRBD2. CDR3 size: 19 residues. V shed 0 bases and J 1 base; nucleotides not matched to a gene: 11. From germline, CDR1 is SGDLS and CDR2 YYNGEE. In nucleotides, the CDR3 is TGTGCCAGCAGCGTAGGAGGAAGGGCAGCGGGGGGATCCTACAATGAGCAGTTCTTC. Amino acid sequence: CASSVGGRAAGGSYNEQFF.

This rearrangement joins TRBV4-3 to TRBJ2-2; 7 bases line up with TRBD1. The CDR3 runs to 17 residues. Unmatched junction bases numbered 11, after V lost 4 bases and J lost 3 bases. Germline loops: CDR1 LGHNA, CDR2 YSLEER. CDR3 region: CASSRQTLTGDTGELFF. In DNA form, the CDR3 reads TGCGCCAGCAGCCGTCAAACCCTAACAGGGGACACCGGGGAGCTGTTTTTT.

The V gene is TRBV4-1, the J gene TRBJ2-7; a weak D match, TRBD2 (6 bases). Trimming stripped 2 bases from V and 0 bases from J, with 11 bases between. The CDR3 contains 15 residues. Germline lookup yields CDR1 MGHRA and CDR2 YSYEKL. The CDR3 nucleotides are TGCGCCAGCAGCCAAAACCGGGACTTCTCCTACGAGCAGTACTTC. Amino acid sequence: CASSQNRDFSYEQYF.

V usage is TRBV19 and J usage is TRBJ2-3; TRBD2 aligns across 7 bases. Losses at the gene ends were 8 bases for V and 1 base for J; bases not matched to a gene: 6. CDR1 and CDR2 (germline): LNHDA, SQIVND (reference sequence). The CDR3 is made up of 14 amino acids. CDR3 region: CASAWGGRTDTQYF. The CDR3 region has the DNA TGTGCCAGTGCCTGGGGGGGTCGCACAGATACGCAGTATTTT.

Comment on this clone: At one of its ends the junction is not consistent with the germline gene, which may arise from a read error. V and J are TRBV6-5 and TRBJ2-1; TRBD1 matches at 8 bases. The CDR3 is made up of 11 amino acids. Germline V lookup: CDR1 MNHEY, CDR2 SVGAGI. The CDR3 nucleotides read TGTGCCAGCAGTCTAGGACAGGGACGGGTCTTC. Translation gives CASSLGQGRVF.